The 10 T cell receptor beta chains given below trace back to one sample, sequenced in a study of T cell responses to AZD1222 COVID-19 vaccine. The method was immunoSEQ multiplex PCR; TCRdb's version includes in-frame clones alone and lacks a portion of them. The sample lists roughly 150,000 clones; around 88% were seen once. Sequences were derived from peripheral blood, sampled on day 0 of AZD1222 vaccination. The source of these receptors is an adult in good health.

The chain links TRBV11-2 to TRBJ2-7, with 9 nucleotides matching TRBD2. Unmatched junction bases numbered 6, after V lost 1 base and J lost 5 bases. Per germline, CDR1 SGHAT and CDR2 FQNNGV. The CDR3 is 15 residues long. CDR3 in amino acids: CASSLGTLAGHEQYF. CDR3 sequence (DNA): TGTGCCAGCAGCTTAGGAACTCTAGCGGGACACGAGCAGTACTTC. Looking up the rest from reference TRBV11-2 and TRBJ2-7 gives the full variable domain: EAGVAQSPRYKIIEKRQSVAFWCNPISGHATLYWYQQILGQGPKLLIQFQNNGVVDDSQLPKDRFSAERLKGVDSTLKIQPAKLEDSAVYLCASSLGTLAGHEQYFGPGTRLTVT.

The rearrangement links TRBV7-2 to TRBJ2-7, with 7 bases matching TRBD2. The germline V gene encodes CDR1 SGHTA and CDR2 FQGNSA. Trimming removed 4 bases from V and 2 bases from J; junction bases left unmatched: 8. The CDR3 is 15 amino acids. This chain's CDR3 is CASSSQSSGPYEQYF. The CDR3 region has the DNA TGTGCCAGCAGCTCCCAGTCTAGCGGACCCTACGAGCAGTACTTC.

The rearrangement links TRBV7-9 to TRBJ2-7; D unresolved. The ends were cut back, 5 bases at V and 1 base at J, with 12 bases in the middle. Germline values: CDR1 SEHNR, CDR2 FQNEAQ (reference sequence). The CDR3 runs to 14 residues. CDR3 nucleotides: TGTGCCAGCAGCCCCCCTTCTGGATCCTACGAGCAGTACTTC. Amino acids: CASSPPSGSYEQYF.

The rearrangement links TRBV30 to TRBJ1-1; 8 positions match TRBD1. V lost 4 bases to trimming and J lost 0 bases; unmatched junction nucleotides: 7. The CDR3 extends over 15 amino acids. Germline V gene data show CDR1 as GTSNPN and CDR2 as SVGIG (reference sequence). The CDR3 here is CAWNRGQGLNTEAFF. The CDR3 nucleotides are TGTGCCTGGAATCGAGGACAGGGCTTGAACACTGAAGCTTTCTTT.

The count of this clone is one. The rearrangement links TRBV27 to TRBJ1-2; D gene uncertain. Trimming removed 10 bases at V and 9 bases at J, with 21 bases between. Germline lookup yields CDR1 MNHEY and CDR2 SMNVEV (reference sequence). This CDR3 contains 13 residues. The CDR3 loop reads CATGTGLVARYTF. DNA of the CDR3: TGTGCCACCGGAACGGGCTTGGTTGCGCGCTACACCTTC.

CDR3 sequence reads: CASRSPDNNEQFF. CDR3 coding DNA: TGTGCCAGCAGATCTCCCGACAACAATGAGCAGTTCTTC. The chain joins TRBV12-3 or TRBV12-4 to TRBJ2-1; no definite D call. Trimming left V 6 bases short and J 5 bases short, with 11 bases between. The CDR3 is made up of 13 amino acids.

The V call is TRBV6-2 or TRBV6-3, the J call TRBJ2-1, with 9 nucleotides matching TRBD2. Germline-derived CDR1 and CDR2 are MNHEY and SVGEGT. CDR3 length equals 16 residues. Trimming at V came to 0 bases and at J to 8 bases, leaving 8 bases not matched to a gene. CDR3 residues: CASSYSLAGGTDEQFF. CDR3 sequence (DNA): TGTGCCAGCAGTTACTCCCTGGCGGGAGGGACGGATGAGCAGTTCTTC.

The genes are TRBV7-2 and TRBJ1-3; maybe TRBD1 (5 bases). Trimming removed 6 bases at V and 3 bases at J, with 15 bases between. Per the germline V gene, CDR1 is SGHTA and CDR2 is FQGNSA. The CDR3 is 15 residues long. CDR3 bases: TGTGCCAGCAGGACATCCCCGCAGGGTGGAAACACCATATATTTT. Translating gives CASRTSPQGGNTIYF.

V and J are TRBV27 and TRBJ2-3; TRBD2 agrees at 8 bases. The CDR3 is 13 amino acids. The germline V gene has CDR1 MNHEY and CDR2 SMNVEV (reference sequence). The ends lost 6 bases at V and 1 base at J; junction bases unmatched: 0. The CDR3 region is CASRAGGTDTQYF. The CDR3 DNA sequence: TGTGCCAGCAGAGCGGGGGGCACAGATACGCAGTATTTT.

The sample holds one count of this clone. The rearrangement links TRBV5-4 to TRBJ2-7, with D unclear. This CDR3 is built from 15 residues. V was cut by 2 bases and J by 0 bases, with 12 bases left in between. Germline V gene lookup returns CDR1 SGHNT and CDR2 YYREEE (reference sequence). The CDR3: CASSFPGTSSYEQYF. The CDR3, as DNA: TGTGCCAGCAGCTTTCCGGGTACGAGCTCCTACGAGCAGTACTTC.